Following are 10 T cell receptor beta chains from one sample sequenced in a study of long-term antiretroviral therapy in people with HIV. At survey level, the immunoSEQ assay was run in its v3.0 version. The protocol was immunoSEQ multiplex PCR, while the TCRdb copy is restricted to in-frame clones and leaves out a portion. The sample holds over 15,000 clones, around three quarters seen once. This material consisted of unsorted PBMCs, taken 0.2 years after starting antiretroviral therapy. These receptors were collected from a middle-aged woman with HIV.

This rearrangement joins TRBV29-1 to TRBJ1-1; D gene ambiguous. Germline assignment: CDR1 SQVTM and CDR2 ANQGSEA. Trimming shortened V by 4 bases and J by 6 bases, and 18 bases separated the two germline ends. The CDR3 is 14 amino acids. As DNA, the CDR3 is TGCAGCGTTGGGGTAGGGTATCCGGCCCCTGAAGCTTTCTTT. It encodes CSVGVGYPAPEAFF.

V is TRBV6-6 and J is TRBJ1-1; 9 nucleotides agree with TRBD1. The V gene's germline CDR1 is MNHNY and CDR2 SVGAGI (reference sequence). The CDR3 contains 14 residues. J was trimmed by 1 base and V by 10 bases; bases with no gene match: 7. CDR3 DNA sequence: TGTGCCATTCGACAGGGGGGGGAGAACACTGAAGCTTTCTTT. Translation gives CAIRQGGENTEAFF.

Here the CDR3 reads CASSWMPSSYNEQFF. The CDR3, as DNA: TGTGCCAGCAGCTGGATGCCGAGCTCCTACAATGAGCAGTTCTTC. The V gene is TRBV5-4, the J gene TRBJ2-1; D uncertain. Trimming stripped 3 bases from V and 0 bases from J, with 10 bases between. From germline, CDR1 is SGHNT and CDR2 YYREEE (reference sequence). CDR3 length equals 15 residues.

This clone was recorded once. The chain has TRBV15 and TRBJ2-7, with D maybe TRBD2 (6 bases). The CDR3 is 15 residues long. V gave up 0 bases and J gave up 0 bases, with 9 bases separating them. CDR1 is LNHNV, CDR2 YYDKDF, per germline (reference sequence). The CDR3, as DNA: TGTGCCACCAGCAGAGACCGCGGGACCTCCTACGAGCAGTACTTC. Translated, it gives CATSRDRGTSYEQYF.

The chain joins TRBV5-1 to TRBJ1-1; tentatively, D is TRBD1 (5 bases). The CDR3 covers 22 residues. Trimming pared 0 bases from V and 1 base from J, leaving 31 bases between. Germline V lookup: CDR1 SGHRS, CDR2 YFSETQ. In DNA form, the CDR3 reads TGCGCCAGCAGCTTGGATCCCTGGGACCGGAGGGGAACGGTTTTTTCGAACACTGAAGCTTTCTTT. Translation gives CASSLDPWDRRGTVFSNTEAFF.

V gene TRBV4-1 combines with J gene TRBJ2-5; D is possibly TRBD1 or TRBD2 (6 bases each). The CDR3 has 15 residues. V lost 1 base to trimming and J lost 1 base, with 10 bases between them. Germline CDR1 reads MGHRA; CDR2 reads YSYEKL. In DNA form, the CDR3 reads TGCGCCAGCAGCCAAGGATGGGGGGCCCAAGAGACCCAGTACTTC. Protein sequence: CASSQGWGAQETQYF.

J is TRBJ1-1 and V is TRBV19, with D uncertain. CDR1 and CDR2 from the germline V gene are LNHDA and SQIVND (reference sequence). The CDR3 sequence is 12 residues long. The V end was cut by 8 bases, the J end by 0 bases, with 7 bases between. The CDR3 DNA sequence: TGTGCCAGTCGGGCCATGAACACTGAAGCTTTCTTT. Protein sequence: CASRAMNTEAFF.

This chain links TRBV5-1 with TRBJ2-1; 12 bases are shared with TRBD2. The CDR3 covers 14 residues. The germline gives CDR1 SGHRS, CDR2 YFSETQ. The junction had 3 bases not matched to a gene; V was cut back by 7 bases and J by 4 bases. The CDR3 reads CASAGLAGYNEQFF. CDR3 nucleotide sequence: TGCGCCAGCGCAGGACTAGCGGGGTACAATGAGCAGTTCTTC. The whole variable domain, remainder taken from reference TRBV5-1 and TRBJ2-1, is KAGVTQTPRYLIKTRGQQVTLSCSPISGHRSVSWYQQTPGQGLQFLFEYFSETQRNKGNFPGRFSGRQFSNSRSEMNVSTLELGDSALYLCASAGLAGYNEQFFGPGTRLTVL.

The chain is built from TRBV5-1 and TRBJ1-5, with 7 positions matching TRBD1. V was clipped by 5 bases and J by 0 bases; unmatched bases: 5. The germline CDR1 and CDR2 sequences are SGHRS and YFSETQ. The CDR3 spans 15 residues. The CDR3 nucleotides are TGCGCCAGCAGAACCGGGACAGATAGCAATCAGCCCCAGCATTTT. Translated: CASRTGTDSNQPQHF.

The V and J genes are TRBV5-4 and TRBJ2-1, with 8 positions matching TRBD2. In germline, CDR1 is SGHNT, CDR2 YYREEE (reference sequence). Trimming took 3 bases from V and 10 from J; bases not matched to a gene: 6. The CDR3 is made up of 13 amino acids. CDR3 DNA: TGTGCCAGCAGCTGGGCGGGGGGCAACGAGCAGTTCTTC. Its translation is CASSWAGGNEQFF.